This T cell receptor beta chain was observed in a study of T cells in localized non-small cell lung cancer. For this clone: Its antigen remains unidentified. Compared with germline, one end of the junction differs, possibly owing to a read error.

This CDR3 is 15 amino acids long. In germline, CDR1 is SSHAT, CDR2 FNYEAQ (reference sequence). Libraries were prepared by immunoSEQ multiplex PCR; TCRdb keeps only in-frame clonotypes and omits some of them. Altogether over 45,000 clones are present, around three quarters being singletons, with the ten largest covering roughly a sixth. Overall study findings and caveats: T cell clonality was highest in uninvolved adjacent lung, above tumor. Among the top 100 tumor clones, a median about 57 appeared in adjacent lung.

The rearrangement links TRBV7-7 to TRBJ2-6; D may be TRBD2 (5 bases). Sequencing was performed on peripheral blood, taken before any cancer treatment. The TCR sequence derives from a man aged 40 to 70 with stage I squamous cell lung carcinoma. CDR3: CASSPGISGANVLTF. The CDR3, as DNA: TGTGCTAGCAGCCCCGGGATCTCTGGGGCCAACGTCCTGACTTTC.